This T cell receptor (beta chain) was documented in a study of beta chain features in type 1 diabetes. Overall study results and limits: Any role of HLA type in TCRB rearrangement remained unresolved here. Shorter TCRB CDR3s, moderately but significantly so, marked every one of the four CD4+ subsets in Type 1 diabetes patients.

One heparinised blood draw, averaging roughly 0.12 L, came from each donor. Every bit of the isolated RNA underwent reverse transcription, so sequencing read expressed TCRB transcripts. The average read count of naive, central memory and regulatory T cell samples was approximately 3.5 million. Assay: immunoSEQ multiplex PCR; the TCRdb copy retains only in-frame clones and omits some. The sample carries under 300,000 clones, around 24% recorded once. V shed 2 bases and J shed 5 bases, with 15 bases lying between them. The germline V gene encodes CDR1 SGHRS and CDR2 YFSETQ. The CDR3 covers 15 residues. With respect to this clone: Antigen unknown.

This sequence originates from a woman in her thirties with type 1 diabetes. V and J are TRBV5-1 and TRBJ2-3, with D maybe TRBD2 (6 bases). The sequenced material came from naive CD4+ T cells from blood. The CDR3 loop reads CASSFLTSGGDTQYF. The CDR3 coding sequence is TGCGCCAGCAGCTTCCTGACTAGTGGAGGAGATACGCAGTATTTT.